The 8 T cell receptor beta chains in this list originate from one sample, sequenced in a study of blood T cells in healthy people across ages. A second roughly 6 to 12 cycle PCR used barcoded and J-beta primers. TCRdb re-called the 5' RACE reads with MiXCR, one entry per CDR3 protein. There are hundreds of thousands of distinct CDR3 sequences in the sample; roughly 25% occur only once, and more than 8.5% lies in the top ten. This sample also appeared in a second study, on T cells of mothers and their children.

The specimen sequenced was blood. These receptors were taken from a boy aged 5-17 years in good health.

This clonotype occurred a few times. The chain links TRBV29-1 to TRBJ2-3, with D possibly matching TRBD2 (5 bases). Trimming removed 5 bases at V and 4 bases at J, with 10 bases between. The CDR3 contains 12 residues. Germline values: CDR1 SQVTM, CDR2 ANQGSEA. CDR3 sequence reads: CSVWGEADTQYF. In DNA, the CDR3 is TGCAGCGTTTGGGGAGAGGCAGATACGCAGTATTTT.

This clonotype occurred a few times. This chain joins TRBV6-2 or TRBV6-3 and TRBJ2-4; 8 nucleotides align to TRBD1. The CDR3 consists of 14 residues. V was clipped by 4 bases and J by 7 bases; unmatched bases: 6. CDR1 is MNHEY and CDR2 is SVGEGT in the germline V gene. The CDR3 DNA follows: TGTGCCAGCAGTTGGACAGGGTATGGGAACATTCAGTACTTC. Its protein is CASSWTGYGNIQYF.

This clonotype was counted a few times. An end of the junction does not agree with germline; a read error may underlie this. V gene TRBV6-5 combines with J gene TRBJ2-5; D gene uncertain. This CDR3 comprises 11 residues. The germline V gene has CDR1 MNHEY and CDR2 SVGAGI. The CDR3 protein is CASSYAETRYF. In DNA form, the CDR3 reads TGTGCCAGCAGTTACGCAGAGACCCGGTACTTC.

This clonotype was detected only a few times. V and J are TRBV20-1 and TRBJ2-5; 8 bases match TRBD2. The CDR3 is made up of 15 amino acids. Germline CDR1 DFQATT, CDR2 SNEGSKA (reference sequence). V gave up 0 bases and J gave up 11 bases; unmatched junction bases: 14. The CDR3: CSARDARTSLVEQYF. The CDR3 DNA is TGCAGTGCTAGAGATGCGCGGACTAGCCTAGTTGAGCAGTACTTC.

CDR3 nucleotide sequence: TGTGCCATCAGTGAGTCCACTAACAATGAGCAGTTCTTC. Its protein is CAISESTNNEQFF. The rearrangement uses TRBV10-3 and TRBJ2-5, with D unclear. The J call may be mistaken, given a closer DNA end match to TRBJ2-1. There are 13 residues in the CDR3. Per the germline V gene, CDR1 is ENHRY and CDR2 is SYGVKD.

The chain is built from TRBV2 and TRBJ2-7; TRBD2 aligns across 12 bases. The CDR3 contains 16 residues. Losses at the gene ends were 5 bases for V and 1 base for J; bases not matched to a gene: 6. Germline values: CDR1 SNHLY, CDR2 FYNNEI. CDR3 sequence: CASSYRLAGASYEQYF. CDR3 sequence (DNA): TGTGCCAGCAGTTATCGACTAGCGGGAGCTTCCTACGAGCAGTACTTC.

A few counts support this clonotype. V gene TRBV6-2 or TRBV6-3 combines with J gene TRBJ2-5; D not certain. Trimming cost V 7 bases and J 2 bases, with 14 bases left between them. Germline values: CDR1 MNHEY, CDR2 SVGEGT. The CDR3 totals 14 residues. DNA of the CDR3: TGTGCCAGCAAAGGATCGTCGGCTCAAGAGACCCAGTACTTC. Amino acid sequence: CASKGSSAQETQYF.

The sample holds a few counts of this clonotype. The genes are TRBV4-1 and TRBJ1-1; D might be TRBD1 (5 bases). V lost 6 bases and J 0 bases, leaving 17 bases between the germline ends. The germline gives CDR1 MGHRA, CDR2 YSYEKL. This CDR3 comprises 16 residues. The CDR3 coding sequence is TGCGCCAGCAGTTCCCCAGCGAGGGGCATGAACACTGAAGCTTTCTTT. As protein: CASSSPARGMNTEAFF.